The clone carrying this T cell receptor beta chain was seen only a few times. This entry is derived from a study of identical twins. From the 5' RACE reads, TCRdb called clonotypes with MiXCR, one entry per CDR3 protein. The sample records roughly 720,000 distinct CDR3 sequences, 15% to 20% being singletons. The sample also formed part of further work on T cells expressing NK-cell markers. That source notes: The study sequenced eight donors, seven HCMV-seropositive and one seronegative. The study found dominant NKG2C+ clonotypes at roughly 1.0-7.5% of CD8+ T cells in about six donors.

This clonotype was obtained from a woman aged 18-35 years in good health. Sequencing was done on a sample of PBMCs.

CDR3 coding DNA: TGTGCCAGCAGTTTAGGGCTAGCGGTCACCGGGGAGCTGTTTTTT. Translated: CASSLGLAVTGELFF. The chain couples TRBV12-3 or TRBV12-4 to TRBJ2-2, with 7 nucleotides matching TRBD2. V shed 1 base and J 4 bases; nucleotides not matched to a gene: 3. This CDR3 has 15 residues.